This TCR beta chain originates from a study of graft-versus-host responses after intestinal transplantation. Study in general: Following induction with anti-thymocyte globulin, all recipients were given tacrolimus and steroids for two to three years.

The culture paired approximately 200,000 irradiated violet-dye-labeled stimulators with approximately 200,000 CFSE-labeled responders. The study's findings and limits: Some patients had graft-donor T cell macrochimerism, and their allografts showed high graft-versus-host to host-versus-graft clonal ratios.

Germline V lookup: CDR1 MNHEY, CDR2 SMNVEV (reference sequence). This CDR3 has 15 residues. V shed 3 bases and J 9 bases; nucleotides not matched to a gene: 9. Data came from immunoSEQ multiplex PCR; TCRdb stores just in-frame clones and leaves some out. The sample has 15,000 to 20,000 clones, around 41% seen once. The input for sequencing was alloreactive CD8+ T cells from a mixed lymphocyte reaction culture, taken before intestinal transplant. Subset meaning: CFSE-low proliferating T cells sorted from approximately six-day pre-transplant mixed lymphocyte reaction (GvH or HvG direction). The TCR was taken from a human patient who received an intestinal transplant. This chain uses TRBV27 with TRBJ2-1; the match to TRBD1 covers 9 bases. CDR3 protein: CASSLPTGGQSEQFF. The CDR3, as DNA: TGTGCCAGCAGTTTGCCGACAGGGGGGCAGAGTGAGCAGTTCTTC.